This TCR beta chain was captured in a study of blood T cell repertoires in COVID-19 (dated by TCRdb to between 2020 and 2021). About the study as a whole: The collaborator samples originated in the United States, Italy and Spain and spanned the acute and convalescent phases of COVID-19. The repertoires were released in a freely available public database intended as a resource for research on the immune response to SARS-CoV-2. Where HLA class I and class II types were available, the types were taken from metadata supplied by the sample provider, not from assay-based typing. Samples came from the ongoing ImmuneRACE study (first 160 participants) plus 1,254 subjects from 6 global collaborators. The material from the prospective study consisted of cDNA or gDNA derived from T cells, B-cell-depleted T cells, or PBMCs. The sample metadata nearly always contained a de-identified subject ID, COVID-19 status, age in years and sex. Deeply sampled blood TCRbeta repertoires from subjects exposed to, actively infected with, or recovered from COVID-19 were included in the dataset.

Whole blood was collected in K2EDTA tubes by collaborating institutions according to the institutions' own protocols. For TCRbeta analysis, collaborators shipped samples in one of three forms: frozen whole blood, isolated PBMCs, or DNA extracted from either of those sample types. Worth noting for this clone: This receptor's antigen is unknown. No much larger clonotype is one base removed from it; base qualities were not supplied.

The CDR3 runs 15 residues from the cysteine to the phenylalanine. The kept DNA is CDR3 alone, 45 bases in frame from the first base. V is pruned by 8 bases and J by 5 bases, leaving 12 bases of the junction without a gene match. As encoded in the germline V gene, CDR1 is MDHEN while CDR2 is SYDVKM. General conclusions and limits of the study: Clinical and demographic metadata were provided uncurated, with the amount varying by source and participant.

The immunoSEQ Assay, a bias-controlled multiplex PCR, was used to amplify TCRbeta CDR3 regions from genomic DNA. The paper's data handling went like this. Within the assay, amplification of reference gene primers was used to estimate how many nucleated cells each sample contained. Sequence reads were collapsed and filtered to measure the absolute abundance of every unique TCRbeta CDR3 rearrangement. For each sample, productive Simpson clonality was calculated as the square root of Simpson's diversity index across productive rearrangements. TCRdb's version of the immuneACCESS table is confined to in-frame rearrangements and falls short of the full clone set. An unresolved V gene accounts for under half of the shortfall where checked; the remainder is of unknown origin. The V and J calls and clone size are taken from that table; D and trimming were inferred from the DNA. Here the sample has more than 95,000 clones; roughly 84% occur a single time. 5% to 7.5% of the sample is held by the ten biggest clonotypes.

The material sequenced was peripheral blood. This receptor was taken from a human donor in a cohort sampled during active COVID-19. The rearranged segments are TRBV28 and TRBJ2-5; 9 middle bases align to TRBD1. This receptor carries the CDR3 CASGGGQGGFETQYF. The nucleotides read TGTGCCAGCGGGGGGGGACAGGGTGGTTTCGAGACCCAGTACTTC.